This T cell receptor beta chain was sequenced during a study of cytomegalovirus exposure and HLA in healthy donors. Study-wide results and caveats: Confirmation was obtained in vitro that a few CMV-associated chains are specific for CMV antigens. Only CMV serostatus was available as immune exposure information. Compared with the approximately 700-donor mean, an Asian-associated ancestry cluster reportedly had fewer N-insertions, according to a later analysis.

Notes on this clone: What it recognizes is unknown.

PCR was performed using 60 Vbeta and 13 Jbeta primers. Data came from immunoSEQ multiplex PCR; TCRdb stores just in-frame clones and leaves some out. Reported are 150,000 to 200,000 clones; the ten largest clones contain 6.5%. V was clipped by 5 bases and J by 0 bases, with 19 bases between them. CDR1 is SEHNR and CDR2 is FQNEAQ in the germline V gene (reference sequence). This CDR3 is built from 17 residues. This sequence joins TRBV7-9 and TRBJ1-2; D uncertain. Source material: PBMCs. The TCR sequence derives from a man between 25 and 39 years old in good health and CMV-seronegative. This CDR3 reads CASSRAAERVPNYGYTF. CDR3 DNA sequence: TGTGCCAGCAGCCGGGCGGCCGAGAGGGTCCCTAACTATGGCTACACCTTC.